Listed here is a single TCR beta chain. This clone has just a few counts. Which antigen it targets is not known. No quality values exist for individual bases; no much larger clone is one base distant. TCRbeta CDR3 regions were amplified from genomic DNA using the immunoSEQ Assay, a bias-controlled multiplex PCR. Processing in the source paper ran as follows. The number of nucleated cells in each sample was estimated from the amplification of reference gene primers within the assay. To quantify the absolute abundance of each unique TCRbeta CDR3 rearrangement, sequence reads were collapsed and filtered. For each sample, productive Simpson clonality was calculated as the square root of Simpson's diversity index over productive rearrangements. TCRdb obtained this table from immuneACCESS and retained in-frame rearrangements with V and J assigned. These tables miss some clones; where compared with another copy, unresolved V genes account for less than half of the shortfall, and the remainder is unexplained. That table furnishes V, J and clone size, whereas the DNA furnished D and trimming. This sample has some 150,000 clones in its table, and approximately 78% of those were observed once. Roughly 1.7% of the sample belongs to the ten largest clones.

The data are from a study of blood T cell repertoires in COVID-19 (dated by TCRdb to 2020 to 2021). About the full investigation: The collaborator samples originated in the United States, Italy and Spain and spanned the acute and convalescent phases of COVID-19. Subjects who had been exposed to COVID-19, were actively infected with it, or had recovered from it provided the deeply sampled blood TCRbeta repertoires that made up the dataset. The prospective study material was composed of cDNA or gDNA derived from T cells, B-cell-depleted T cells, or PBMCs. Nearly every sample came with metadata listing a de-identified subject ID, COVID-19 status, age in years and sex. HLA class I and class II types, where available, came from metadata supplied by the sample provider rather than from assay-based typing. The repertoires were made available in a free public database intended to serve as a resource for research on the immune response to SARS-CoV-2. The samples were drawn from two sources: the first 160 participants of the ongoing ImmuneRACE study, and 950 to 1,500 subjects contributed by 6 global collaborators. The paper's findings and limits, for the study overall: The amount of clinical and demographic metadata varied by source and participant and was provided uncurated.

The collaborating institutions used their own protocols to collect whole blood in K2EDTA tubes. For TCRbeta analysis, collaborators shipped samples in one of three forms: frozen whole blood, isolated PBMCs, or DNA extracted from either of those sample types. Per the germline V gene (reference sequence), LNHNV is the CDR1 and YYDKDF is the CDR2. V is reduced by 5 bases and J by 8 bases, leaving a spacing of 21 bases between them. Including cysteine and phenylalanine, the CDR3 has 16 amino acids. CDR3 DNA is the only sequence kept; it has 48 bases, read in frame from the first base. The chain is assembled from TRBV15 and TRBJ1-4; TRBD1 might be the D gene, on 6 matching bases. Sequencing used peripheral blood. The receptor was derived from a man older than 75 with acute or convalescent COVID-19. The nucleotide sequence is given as TGTGCCACCAGCGCCCGACCGGGGGGGACATGGGAAAAACTGTTTTTT. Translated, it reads CATSARPGGTWEKLFF.